This entry features one T cell receptor beta chain sequence. This table comes from immunoSEQ multiplex PCR, and its TCRdb copy is limited to in-frame clones, with some not included. The repertoire includes some 150,000 clones, 60% to 80% of them detected once, and about 9.4% sits in the top ten. This sample is drawn from a study of blood T cell repertoires in COVID-19. V was cut by 7 bases and J by 2 bases, with 16 bases left in between. The CDR3 has 15 residues. CDR1 is LNHDA, CDR2 SQIVND, per germline (reference sequence). Sequencing was performed on peripheral blood. The chain combines TRBV19 with TRBJ2-3; weak D call: TRBD1 (7 bases). This TCR was recovered from a woman between 45 and 65 years old with active or convalescent COVID-19. The CDR3 protein is CASKEGAGYTDTQYF. In DNA form, the CDR3 reads TGTGCCAGTAAGGAGGGGGCGGGATACACAGATACGCAGTATTTT.